These 11 T cell receptor beta chains were all obtained from the same sample, sequenced in a study of blood T cell repertoires in COVID-19. Assay used: immunoSEQ multiplex PCR; TCRdb lists only in-frame clones, some missing. The sample carries about 260,000 clones, 88% recorded once. Sample: peripheral blood. The receptors come from a man aged 55 to 70 who had recovered from COVID-19.

This chain uses TRBV9 with TRBJ1-3; the D gene is possibly TRBD1 (5 bases). The CDR3 sequence is 16 residues long. Trimming cost V 4 bases and J 1 base, with 15 bases left between them. Germline V gene sequence: CDR1 SGDLS, CDR2 YYNGEE. CDR3 protein: CASSPRQGRSGNTIYF. The CDR3, as DNA: TGTGCCAGCAGCCCACGGCAGGGTAGGTCTGGAAACACCATATATTTT.

The CDR3 DNA reads as TGTGCCAGCAGTTCCTACACAGGGCCACCTAATTCACCCCTCCACTTT. Translated, it gives CASSSYTGPPNSPLHF. This chain joins TRBV27 and TRBJ1-6; a possible D gene is TRBD1 (6 bases). Germline CDR1 and CDR2: MNHEY and SMNVEV (reference sequence). The CDR3 is made up of 16 amino acids. V gave up 4 bases and J gave up 6 bases, with 16 bases separating them.

The sample holds a few counts of this clone. The genes are TRBV7-6 and TRBJ2-2; TRBD1 aligns across 8 bases. Per the germline V gene, CDR1 is SGHVS and CDR2 is FNYEAQ. With 0 bases clipped from V and 5 bases from J, the junction kept 5 bases outside the gene matches. The CDR3 is made up of 16 amino acids. CDR3 sequence (DNA): TGTGCCAGCAGCTTAGCGGTCAACAGGGGGACCGGGGAGCTGTTTTTT. It codes for CASSLAVNRGTGELFF.

This clone has just one count. The V call is TRBV6-5, the J call TRBJ1-5; 7 bases fit TRBD1. The germline CDR1 and CDR2 sequences are MNHEY and SVGAGI. Germline trimming cut 7 bases from V and 8 bases from J; bases unmatched to any gene: 11. The CDR3 sequence is 14 residues long. The CDR3 protein is CASITGVVVEPQHF. CDR3 bases: TGTGCCAGCATTACAGGGGTCGTCGTCGAGCCCCAGCATTTT.

This clone was detected only a few times. The chain combines TRBV4-2 with TRBJ2-2, with TRBD2 matching 10 bases. V lost 1 base, J lost 2 bases, and 10 bases stayed unmatched. Looked up from germline, CDR1 is LGHNA and CDR2 is YNFKEQ. The CDR3 sequence is 19 residues long. As DNA, the CDR3 is TGTGCCAGCAGCCAAGTATTTCTCACTAGCGGGGTTAACACCGGGGAGCTGTTTTTT. Translating it yields CASSQVFLTSGVNTGELFF.

V is TRBV5-6 and J is TRBJ1-1, with 9 bases identical to TRBD1. The ends lost 4 bases at V and 0 bases at J; junction bases unmatched: 7. This CDR3 has 16 amino acids. Germline lookup yields CDR1 SGHDT and CDR2 YYEEEE. In DNA, the CDR3 is TGTGCCAGCAGCCCGGGACAGGGTGCTGTGAACACTGAAGCTTTCTTT. This codes for CASSPGQGAVNTEAFF. The whole variable domain, remainder taken from reference TRBV5-6 and TRBJ1-1, is DAGVTQSPTHLIKTRGQQVTLRCSPKSGHDTVSWYQQALGQGPQFIFQYYEEEERQRGNFPDRFSGHQFPNYSSELNVNALLLGDSALYLCASSPGQGAVNTEAFFGQGTRLTVV.

The chain is built from TRBV13 and TRBJ2-7, with a tentative D call TRBD2 (6 bases). Germline CDR1 and CDR2: PRHDT and FYEKMQ (reference sequence). V dropped 4 bases and J dropped 2 bases, with 12 bases sitting between them. The CDR3 spans 14 residues. CDR3 amino acids: CASSSGRKTYEQYF. The DNA for the CDR3 is TGTGCCAGCAGCTCCGGGAGAAAGACCTACGAGCAGTACTTC.

This clone appeared once. This chain uses TRBV18 with TRBJ2-2; 7 positions agree with TRBD1. CDR1 and CDR2 from the germline V gene are KGHSH and LQKENI. The CDR3 consists of 18 residues. Losses at the gene ends were 2 bases for V and 0 bases for J; bases not matched to a gene: 9. The CDR3 region is CASSPTKDRASNTGELFF. CDR3 bases: TGTGCCAGCTCACCAACCAAAGACAGGGCTTCGAACACCGGGGAGCTGTTTTTT.

The rearrangement joins TRBV19 to TRBJ2-3; 8 bases agree with TRBD2. Unmatched junction bases numbered 8, after V lost 4 bases and J lost 2 bases. Germline assignment: CDR1 LNHDA and CDR2 SQIVND (reference sequence). CDR3 size: 16 residues. The CDR3 DNA sequence: TGTGCCAGTAGTACTCCTGCGGGGGGAGTCACAGATACGCAGTATTTT. As protein: CASSTPAGGVTDTQYF.

For this clone: This sample includes further DNA sequences coding for the same CDR3. The V call is TRBV7-3, the J call TRBJ1-5; possible D gene TRBD1, 5 bases. The length of the CDR3 is 13 residues. Looked up from germline, CDR1 is SGHTA and CDR2 is FQGTGA. Between the trimmed V and J ends, which lost 2 bases and 4 bases, there was a span of 6 bases. CDR3 in amino acids: CASSLQGNQPQHF. The CDR3, as DNA: TGTGCCAGCAGCTTACAGGGAAATCAGCCCCAGCATTTT.

V is TRBV7-9 and J is TRBJ2-5; 7 nucleotides match TRBD2. Germline values: CDR1 SEHNR, CDR2 FQNEAQ (reference sequence). V lost 4 bases to trimming and J lost 3 bases; unmatched junction nucleotides: 11. The CDR3 runs to 16 residues. In DNA form, the CDR3 reads TGTGCCAGCAGCTCTCTAGGACTAGGATATAAAGAGACCCAGTACTTC. Its translation: CASSSLGLGYKETQYF.